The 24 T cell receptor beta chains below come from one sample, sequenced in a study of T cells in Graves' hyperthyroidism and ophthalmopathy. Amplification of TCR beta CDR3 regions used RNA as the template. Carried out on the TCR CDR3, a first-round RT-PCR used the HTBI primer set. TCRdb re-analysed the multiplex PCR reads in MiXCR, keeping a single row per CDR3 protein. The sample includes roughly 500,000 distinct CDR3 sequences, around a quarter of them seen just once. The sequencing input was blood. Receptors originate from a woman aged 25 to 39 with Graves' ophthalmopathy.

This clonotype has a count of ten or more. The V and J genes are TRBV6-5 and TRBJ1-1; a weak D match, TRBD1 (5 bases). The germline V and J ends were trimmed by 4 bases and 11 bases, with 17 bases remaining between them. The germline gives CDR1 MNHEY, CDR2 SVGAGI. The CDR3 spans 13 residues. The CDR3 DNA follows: TGTGCCAGCAGTTTACAAGACAGCTTAGAGGCTTTCTTT. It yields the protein CASSLQDSLEAFF.

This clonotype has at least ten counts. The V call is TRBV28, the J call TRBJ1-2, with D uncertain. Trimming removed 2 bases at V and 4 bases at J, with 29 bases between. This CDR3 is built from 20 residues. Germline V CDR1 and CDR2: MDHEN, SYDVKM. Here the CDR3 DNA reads TGTGCCAGCAGTTTAGGCGGAAACCTTGTTGTGTCTGGAGGGCTCTATGGCTACACCTTC. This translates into CASSLGGNLVVSGGLYGYTF.

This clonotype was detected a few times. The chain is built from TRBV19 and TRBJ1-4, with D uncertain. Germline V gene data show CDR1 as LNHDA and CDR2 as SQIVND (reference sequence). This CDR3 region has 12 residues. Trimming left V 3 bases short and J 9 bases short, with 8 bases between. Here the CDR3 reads CASSIDQQKLFF. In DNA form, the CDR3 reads TGTGCCAGTAGTATTGACCAGCAAAAACTGTTTTTT.

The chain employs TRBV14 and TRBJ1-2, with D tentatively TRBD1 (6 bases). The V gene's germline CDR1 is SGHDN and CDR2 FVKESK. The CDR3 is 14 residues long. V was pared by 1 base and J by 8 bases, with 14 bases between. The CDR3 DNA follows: TGTGCCAGCAGCCAAGCGACAGGCGCACGGGGCTACACCTTC. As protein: CASSQATGARGYTF.

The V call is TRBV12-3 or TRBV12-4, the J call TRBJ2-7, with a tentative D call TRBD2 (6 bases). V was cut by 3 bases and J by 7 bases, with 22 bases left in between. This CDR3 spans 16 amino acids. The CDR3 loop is CASSFRDGSGSLEQYF. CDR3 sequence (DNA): TGTGCCAGCAGTTTTAGGGACGGGTCCGGGAGTTTGGAGCAGTACTTC.

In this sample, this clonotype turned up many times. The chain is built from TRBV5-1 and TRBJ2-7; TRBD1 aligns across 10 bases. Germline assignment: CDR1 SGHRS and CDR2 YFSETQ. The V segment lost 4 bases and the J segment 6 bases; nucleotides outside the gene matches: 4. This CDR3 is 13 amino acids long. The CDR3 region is CASSPRDRGEQYF. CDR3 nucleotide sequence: TGCGCCAGCAGCCCCCGGGACAGGGGCGAGCAGTACTTC.

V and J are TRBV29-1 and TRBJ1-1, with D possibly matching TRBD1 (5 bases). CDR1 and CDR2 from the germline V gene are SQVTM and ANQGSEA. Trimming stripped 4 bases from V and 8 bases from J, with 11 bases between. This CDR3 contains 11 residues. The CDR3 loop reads CSVVTGTEAFF. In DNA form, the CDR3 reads TGCAGCGTTGTGACCGGGACCGAAGCTTTCTTT.

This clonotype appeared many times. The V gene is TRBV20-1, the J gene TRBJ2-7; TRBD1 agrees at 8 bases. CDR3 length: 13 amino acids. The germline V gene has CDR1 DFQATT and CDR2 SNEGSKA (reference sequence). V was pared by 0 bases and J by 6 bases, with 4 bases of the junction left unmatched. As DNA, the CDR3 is TGCAGTGCTAGAGATCCCAGGGGGCGCGAGCAGTACTTC. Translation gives CSARDPRGREQYF.

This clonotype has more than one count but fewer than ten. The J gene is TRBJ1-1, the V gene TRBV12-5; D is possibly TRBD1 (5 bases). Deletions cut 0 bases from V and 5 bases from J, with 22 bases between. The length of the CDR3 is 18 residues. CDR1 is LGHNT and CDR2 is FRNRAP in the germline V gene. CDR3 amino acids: CASGLVLSGRDLVTEAFF. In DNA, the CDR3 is TGTGCTAGTGGTTTGGTACTTTCAGGGAGGGATTTGGTTACTGAAGCTTTCTTT.

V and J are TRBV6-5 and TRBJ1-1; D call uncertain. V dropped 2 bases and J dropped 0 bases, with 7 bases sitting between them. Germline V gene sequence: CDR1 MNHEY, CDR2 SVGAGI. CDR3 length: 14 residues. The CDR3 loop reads CASSYQSMNTEAFF. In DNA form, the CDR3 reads TGTGCCAGCAGTTACCAGAGCATGAACACTGAAGCTTTCTTT.

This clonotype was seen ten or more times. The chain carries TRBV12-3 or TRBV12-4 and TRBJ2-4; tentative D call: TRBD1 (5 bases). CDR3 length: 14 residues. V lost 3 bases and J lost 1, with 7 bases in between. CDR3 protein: CASSLGQAKNIQYF. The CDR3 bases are TGTGCCAGCAGTTTGGGGCAGGCCAAAAACATTCAGTACTTC.

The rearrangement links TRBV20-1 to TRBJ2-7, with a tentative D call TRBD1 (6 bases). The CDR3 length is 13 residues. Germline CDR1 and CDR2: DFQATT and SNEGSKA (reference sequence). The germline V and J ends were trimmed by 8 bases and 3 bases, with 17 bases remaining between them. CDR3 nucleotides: TGCAGTTGGGGGCGTAATAACTACTACGAGCAGTACTTC. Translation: CSWGRNNYYEQYF.

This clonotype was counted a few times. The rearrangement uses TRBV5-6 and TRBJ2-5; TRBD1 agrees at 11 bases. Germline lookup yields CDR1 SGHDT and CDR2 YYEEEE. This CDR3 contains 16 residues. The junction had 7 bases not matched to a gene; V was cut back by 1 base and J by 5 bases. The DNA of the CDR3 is TGTGCCAGCAGCTTGTGGCGGGACAGGGGGTTGGAGACCCAGTACTTC. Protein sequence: CASSLWRDRGLETQYF.

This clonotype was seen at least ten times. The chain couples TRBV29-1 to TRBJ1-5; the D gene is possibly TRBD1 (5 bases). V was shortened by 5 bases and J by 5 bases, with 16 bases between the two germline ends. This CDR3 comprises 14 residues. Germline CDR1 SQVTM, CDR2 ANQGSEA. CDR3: CSVSIGARDQPQHF. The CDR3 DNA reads TGCAGCGTTTCCATAGGGGCGCGGGATCAGCCCCAGCATTTT.

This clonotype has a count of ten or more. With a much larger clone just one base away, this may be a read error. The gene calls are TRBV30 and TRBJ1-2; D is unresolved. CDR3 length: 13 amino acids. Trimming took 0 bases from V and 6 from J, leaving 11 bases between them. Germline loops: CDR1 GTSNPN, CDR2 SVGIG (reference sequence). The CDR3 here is CAWSVWIGNGYTF. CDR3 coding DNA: TGTGCCTGGAGTGTGTGGATTGGCAATGGCTACACCTTC.

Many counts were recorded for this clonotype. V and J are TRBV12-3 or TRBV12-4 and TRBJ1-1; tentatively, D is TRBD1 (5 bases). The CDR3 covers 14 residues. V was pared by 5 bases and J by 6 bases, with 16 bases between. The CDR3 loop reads CASSPTGRGAEAFF. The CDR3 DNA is TGTGCCAGCAGTCCTACGGGGCGGGGAGCTGAAGCTTTCTTT.

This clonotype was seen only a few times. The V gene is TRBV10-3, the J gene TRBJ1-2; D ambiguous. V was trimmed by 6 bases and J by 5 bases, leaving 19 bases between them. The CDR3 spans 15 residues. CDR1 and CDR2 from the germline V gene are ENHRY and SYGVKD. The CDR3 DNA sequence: TGTGCCATCAGCTTATATACGAGGTTTTGGTATGGCTACACCTTC. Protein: CAISLYTRFWYGYTF.

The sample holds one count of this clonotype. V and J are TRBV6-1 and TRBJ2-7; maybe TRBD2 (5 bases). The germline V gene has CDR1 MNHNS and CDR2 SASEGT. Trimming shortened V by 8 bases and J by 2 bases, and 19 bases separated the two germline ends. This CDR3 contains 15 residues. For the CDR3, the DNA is TGTGCCAGCTTTCTCACCAGCGGAGGACCCTACGAGCAGTACTTC. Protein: CASFLTSGGPYEQYF.

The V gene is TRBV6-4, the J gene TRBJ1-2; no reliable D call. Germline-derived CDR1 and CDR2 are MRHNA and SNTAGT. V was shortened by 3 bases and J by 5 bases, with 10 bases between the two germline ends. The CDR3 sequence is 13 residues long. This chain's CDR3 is CASSDSDGYGYTF. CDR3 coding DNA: TGTGCCAGCAGTGATTCGGACGGATATGGCTACACCTTC.

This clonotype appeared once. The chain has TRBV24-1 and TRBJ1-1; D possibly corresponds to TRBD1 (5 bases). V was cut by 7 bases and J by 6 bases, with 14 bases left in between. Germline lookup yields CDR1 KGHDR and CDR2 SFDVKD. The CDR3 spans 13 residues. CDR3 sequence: CATRMGGAAEAFF. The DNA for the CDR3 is TGTGCCACCAGGATGGGAGGGGCGGCTGAAGCTTTCTTT.

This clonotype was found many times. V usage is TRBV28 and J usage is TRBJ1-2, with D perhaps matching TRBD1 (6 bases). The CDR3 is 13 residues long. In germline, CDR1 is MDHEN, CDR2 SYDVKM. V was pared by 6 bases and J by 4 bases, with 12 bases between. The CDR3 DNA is TGTGCCAGCAGCATAGACAGGTCCTATGGCTACACCTTC. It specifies CASSIDRSYGYTF.

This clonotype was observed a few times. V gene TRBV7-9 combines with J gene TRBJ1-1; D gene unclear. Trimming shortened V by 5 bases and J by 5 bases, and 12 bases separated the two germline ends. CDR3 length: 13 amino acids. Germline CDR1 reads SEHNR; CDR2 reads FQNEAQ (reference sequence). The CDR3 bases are TGTGCCAGCAGCAGACGGACCGAGACTGAAGCTTTCTTT. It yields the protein CASSRRTETEAFF.

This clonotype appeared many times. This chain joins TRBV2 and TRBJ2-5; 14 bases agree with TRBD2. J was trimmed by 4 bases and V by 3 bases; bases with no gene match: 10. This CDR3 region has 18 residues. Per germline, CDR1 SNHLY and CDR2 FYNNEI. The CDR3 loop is CASSENPGLAGEGETQYF. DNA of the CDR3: TGTGCCAGCAGTGAGAACCCGGGACTAGCGGGGGAGGGAGAGACCCAGTACTTC.

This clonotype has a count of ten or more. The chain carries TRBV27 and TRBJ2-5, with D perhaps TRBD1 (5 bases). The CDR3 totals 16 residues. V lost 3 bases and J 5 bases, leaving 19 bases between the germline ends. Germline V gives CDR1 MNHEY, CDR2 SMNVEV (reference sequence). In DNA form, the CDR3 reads TGTGCCAGCAGTTTCAGGGTCCCAACCAAATCTGAGACCCAGTACTTC. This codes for CASSFRVPTKSETQYF.